These 27 T cell receptor beta chains came from one sample sequenced in a study of blood T cell repertoires in COVID-19. This table comes from immunoSEQ multiplex PCR, and its TCRdb copy is limited to in-frame clones, with some not included. This table holds some 22,000 clones, approximately 91% found once. Material for sequencing was peripheral blood. All receptors come from a man aged 70-80 years with COVID-19, enrolled during active disease.

This clone showed up just once. The V call is TRBV6-5, the J call TRBJ2-7; 7 bases align to TRBD2. Losses at the gene ends were 4 bases for V and 5 bases for J; bases not matched to a gene: 8. Germline CDR1 MNHEY, CDR2 SVGAGI. The CDR3 runs 14 residues. CDR3 DNA: TGTGCCAGCAGTTCCTGGGAGGGGCCGCACGAGCAGTACTTC. Protein product: CASSSWEGPHEQYF.

This chain joins TRBV7-9 and TRBJ1-2, with 8 bases fitting TRBD1. Trimming at V came to 2 bases and at J to 4 bases, leaving 3 bases not matched to a gene. The CDR3 covers 14 residues. Germline values: CDR1 SEHNR, CDR2 FQNEAQ (reference sequence). CDR3 nucleotide sequence: TGTGCCAGCAGCTTAACAGGGGGTCTCTATGGCTACACCTTC. Protein: CASSLTGGLYGYTF.

The rearrangement links TRBV5-6 to TRBJ1-6, with D hard to call. CDR3 length: 13 residues. Trimming took 0 bases from V and 7 from J, leaving 5 bases between them. Germline V lookup: CDR1 SGHDT, CDR2 YYEEEE. The CDR3 is CASSLDQNSPLHF. The DNA of the CDR3 is TGTGCCAGCAGCTTGGACCAGAATTCACCCCTCCACTTT.

The gene calls are TRBV10-1 and TRBJ2-1; 13 positions match TRBD2. Germline CDR1 and CDR2: WNHNN and SYGVQD (reference sequence). This CDR3 has 15 amino acids. Unmatched junction bases numbered 3, after V lost 6 bases and J lost 4 bases. DNA for the CDR3: TGCGCCAGCAGCCTGACTAGCGGGGGGTACAATGAGCAGTTCTTC. Translated, it gives CASSLTSGGYNEQFF.

This clone was detected only once. The V gene is TRBV7-6, the J gene TRBJ1-6; TRBD1 matches 10 bases. The CDR3 consists of 15 residues. The trim removed 5 bases at V and 10 bases at J, leaving 8 bases unmatched. From germline, CDR1 is SGHVS and CDR2 FNYEAQ. CDR3 loop: CASSPGQGGDSPLHF. The CDR3 bases are TGTGCCAGCAGCCCAGGACAGGGGGGAGACTCACCCCTCCACTTT.

This chain uses TRBV6-6 with TRBJ1-1; D gene ambiguous. In germline, CDR1 is MNHNY, CDR2 SVGAGI (reference sequence). The CDR3 totals 16 residues. The ends were cut back, 6 bases at V and 5 bases at J, with 22 bases in the middle. The DNA of the CDR3 is TGTGCCAGCAGGAACCTGGGCGGAGGTCGGACGACTGAAGCTTTCTTT. The encoded protein is CASRNLGGGRTTEAFF.

This clone was recorded only once. The chain recombines TRBV7-9 with TRBJ2-1; the match to TRBD2 covers 14 bases. After removal of 8 bases from V and 6 bases from J, the junction contained 9 bases not matched to a gene. The CDR3 is made up of 16 amino acids. CDR1 SEHNR and CDR2 FQNEAQ come from the germline V gene (reference sequence). This CDR3 reads CASSGLAGVPGNEQFF. The CDR3 nucleotides are TGTGCCAGCTCGGGACTAGCGGGGGTCCCAGGCAATGAGCAGTTCTTC.

This clone was seen only a few times. This sequence joins TRBV11-2 and TRBJ2-7; D is unresolved. The CDR3 runs 15 residues. Germline-derived CDR1 and CDR2 are SGHAT and FQNNGV. Deletions cut 0 bases from V and 0 bases from J, with 9 bases between. CDR3: CASSLDLSVSYEQYF. The CDR3 DNA reads TGTGCCAGCAGCTTAGATTTATCGGTCTCCTACGAGCAGTACTTC.

This rearrangement joins TRBV3-1 (or the pseudogene TRBV3-2) to TRBJ1-5, with 7 bases that match TRBD1. The V segment lost 1 base and the J segment 6 bases; nucleotides outside the gene matches: 3. Per germline, CDR1 LGHDT and CDR2 YNNKEL (reference sequence). This CDR3 is built from 14 residues. CDR3 in amino acids: CASSQVQGGQPQHF. The CDR3 region has the DNA TGTGCCAGCAGCCAAGTGCAGGGGGGTCAGCCCCAGCATTTT.

V usage is TRBV19 and J usage is TRBJ2-1, with TRBD2 identical over 8 bases. With V trimmed by 3 bases and J by 7 bases, 8 bases remained unmatched. This CDR3 comprises 15 residues. CDR1 and CDR2 (germline): LNHDA, SQIVND (reference sequence). In nucleotides, the CDR3 is TGTGCCAGTAGTATCAAAGCGGGAGTCTATAATGAGCAGTTCTTC. Amino acids: CASSIKAGVYNEQFF.

This clone was seen once. The genes are TRBV20-1 and TRBJ2-5, with D possibly matching TRBD2 (6 bases). Trimming stripped 3 bases from V and 4 bases from J, with 15 bases between. The germline V gene has CDR1 DFQATT and CDR2 SNEGSKA (reference sequence). The CDR3 covers 14 residues. The CDR3 protein is CSASQASGVETQYF. CDR3 coding DNA: TGCAGTGCTAGTCAGGCGTCGGGAGTAGAGACCCAGTACTTC.

This chain uses TRBV29-1 with TRBJ2-5, with a tentative D call TRBD2 (6 bases). CDR3 length equals 13 residues. V was trimmed by 1 base and J by 2 bases, leaving 8 bases between them. Germline CDR1 SQVTM, CDR2 ANQGSEA. CDR3 nucleotides: TGCAGCGTTGAAGGCGGGGTTCAAGAGACCCAGTACTTC. It is translated as CSVEGGVQETQYF.

This rearrangement joins TRBV7-6 to TRBJ2-7; 10 nucleotides line up with TRBD2. The CDR3 runs to 14 residues. Germline V lookup: CDR1 SGHVS, CDR2 FNYEAQ. V shed 5 bases and J 6 bases; nucleotides not matched to a gene: 7. The CDR3 protein is CASSQLAGRPEQYF. In nucleotides, the CDR3 is TGTGCCAGCAGCCAACTAGCGGGACGTCCCGAGCAGTACTTC.

The V gene is TRBV3-1 (or the pseudogene TRBV3-2), the J gene TRBJ1-1; 7 bases map to TRBD1. Looked up from germline, CDR1 is LGHDT and CDR2 is YNNKEL (reference sequence). The V segment lost 4 bases and the J segment 6 bases; nucleotides outside the gene matches: 2. This CDR3 is 12 amino acids long. CDR3 residues: CASSRQGAEAFF. The CDR3 region has the DNA TGTGCCAGCAGCCGTCAGGGGGCTGAAGCTTTCTTT.

The chain employs TRBV10-3 and TRBJ1-5; D gene uncertain. V gave up 8 bases and J gave up 2 bases, with 22 bases separating them. The CDR3 is 17 amino acids. The germline CDR1 and CDR2 sequences are ENHRY and SYGVKD. The CDR3 is CAISGSTNSIGNQPQHF. CDR3 coding DNA: TGTGCCATCTCCGGGTCCACGAATTCCATTGGCAATCAGCCCCAGCATTTT.

The rearrangement uses TRBV2 and TRBJ2-1, with TRBD1 as a possible D gene (6 bases). The CDR3 extends over 14 amino acids. Trimming shortened V by 6 bases and J by 0 bases, and 9 bases separated the two germline ends. Germline loops: CDR1 SNHLY, CDR2 FYNNEI. CDR3 nucleotide sequence: TGTGCCAGCAGGGTGGGGGCCTCCTACAATGAGCAGTTCTTC. It specifies CASRVGASYNEQFF.

The chain combines TRBV5-1 with TRBJ2-1; 10 bases are a match to TRBD2. V dropped 4 bases and J dropped 5; count of bases not matched to a gene: 12. Germline assignment: CDR1 SGHRS and CDR2 YFSETQ. This CDR3 has 17 residues. CDR3 loop: CASSLTPTGTSDNEQFF. The DNA of the CDR3 is TGCGCCAGCAGCCTGACACCCACCGGGACTAGCGACAATGAGCAGTTCTTC.

V is TRBV20-1 and J is TRBJ1-5; TRBD1 matches 8 bases. Germline trimming cut 3 bases from V and 4 bases from J; bases unmatched to any gene: 8. Germline CDR1 reads DFQATT; CDR2 reads SNEGSKA (reference sequence). CDR3 size: 15 residues. The CDR3 here is CSASPRTGKNQPQHF. In DNA, the CDR3 is TGCAGTGCTAGTCCGAGGACAGGGAAAAATCAGCCCCAGCATTTT.

J is TRBJ1-5 and V is TRBV27, with D hard to call. Germline loops: CDR1 MNHEY, CDR2 SMNVEV (reference sequence). The ends were cut back, 3 bases at V and 2 bases at J, with 14 bases in the middle. The CDR3 extends over 16 amino acids. This CDR3 is CASSLRGLRGNQPQHF. CDR3 sequence (DNA): TGTGCCAGCAGTTTGCGGGGTTTGAGGGGCAATCAGCCCCAGCATTTT.

In this sample, this clone turned up once. The chain carries TRBV5-1 and TRBJ1-2; 12 nucleotides line up with TRBD1. CDR1 is SGHRS, CDR2 YFSETQ, per germline. Trimming at V came to 4 bases and at J to 4 bases, leaving 2 bases not matched to a gene. CDR3 length: 14 amino acids. CDR3 in amino acids: CASSAGQGAYGYTF. The CDR3 DNA reads TGCGCCAGCAGCGCGGGACAGGGGGCCTATGGCTACACCTTC.

This chain connects TRBV6-5 to TRBJ1-1, with D uncertain. V lost 2 bases, J lost 1 base, and 5 bases lay in between. Germline CDR1 reads MNHEY; CDR2 reads SVGAGI. CDR3 length: 13 residues. The CDR3 reads CASSYEGNTEAFF. CDR3 sequence (DNA): TGTGCCAGCAGTTACGAGGGGAACACTGAAGCTTTCTTT.

The V call is TRBV7-2, the J call TRBJ1-4; perhaps TRBD1 as D (5 bases). This CDR3 region has 14 residues. The germline V gene encodes CDR1 SGHTA and CDR2 FQGNSA. V lost 4 bases to trimming and J lost 7 bases, with 13 bases between them. The CDR3 sequence is CASSSHRQSEKLFF. The CDR3 nucleotides are TGTGCCAGCAGCTCCCACCGACAGTCTGAAAAACTGTTTTTT.

The gene calls are TRBV9 and TRBJ2-2, with D tentatively TRBD2 (5 bases). The CDR3 extends over 15 amino acids. V shed 3 bases and J shed 2 bases, with 11 bases lying between them. Germline V CDR1 and CDR2: SGDLS, YYNGEE. The CDR3 sequence is CASSAEDANTGELFF. The CDR3 DNA follows: TGTGCCAGCAGCGCGGAGGACGCTAACACCGGGGAGCTGTTTTTT.

This clone was observed a single time. The rearrangement links TRBV2 to TRBJ1-5, with 7 bases identical to TRBD1. Losses at the gene ends were 8 bases for V and 6 bases for J; bases not matched to a gene: 7. Looked up from germline, CDR1 is SNHLY and CDR2 is FYNNEI. The CDR3 spans 13 residues. This CDR3 reads CASGDRAVQPQHF. In DNA, the CDR3 is TGTGCCAGCGGAGACAGGGCGGTTCAGCCCCAGCATTTT. Based on the CDR3 plus reference TRBV2 and TRBJ1-5, the full variable domain is EPEVTQTPSHQVTQMGQEVILRCVPISNHLYFYWYRQILGQKVEFLVSFYNNEISEKSEIFDDQFSVERPDGSNFTLKIRSTKLEDSAMYFCASGDRAVQPQHFGDGTRLSIL.

The chain employs TRBV30 and TRBJ1-4; D unresolved. Germline V gene sequence: CDR1 GTSNPN, CDR2 SVGIG (reference sequence). The CDR3 totals 12 residues. The germline V and J ends were trimmed by 3 bases and 8 bases, with 10 bases remaining between them. DNA of the CDR3: TGTGCCTGGAGAGGAGGAGGGGAAAAACTGTTTTTT. It is translated as CAWRGGGEKLFF. The entire variable domain, with the rest obtained from reference TRBV30 and TRBJ1-4, is as follows: SQTIHQWPATLVQPVGSPLSLECTVEGTSNPNLYWYRQAAGRGLQLLFYSVGIGQISSEVPQNLSASRPQDRQFILSSKKLLLSDSGFYLCAWRGGGEKLFFGSGTQLSVL.

The rearrangement joins TRBV4-1 to TRBJ1-2; 7 nucleotides agree with TRBD1. This CDR3 is 17 amino acids long. The germline V gene has CDR1 MGHRA and CDR2 YSYEKL. The J segment lost 1 base and the V segment lost 2 bases, leaving 10 bases of the junction unmatched. The CDR3 spells CASSQPREGAHNYGYTF. Here the CDR3 DNA reads TGCGCCAGCAGCCAACCTAGAGAGGGGGCGCATAACTATGGCTACACCTTC.

The chain recombines TRBV11-2 with TRBJ2-1; possibly TRBD2 for D (6 bases). The germline V gene encodes CDR1 SGHAT and CDR2 FQNNGV. V shed 4 bases and J shed 0 bases, with 16 bases lying between them. The CDR3 extends over 17 amino acids. CDR3 amino acids: CASSSRGSGSSYNEQFF. CDR3 in DNA: TGTGCCAGCAGCTCTCGGGGTAGCGGTAGCTCCTACAATGAGCAGTTCTTC. The full variable domain, its missing parts supplied by reference TRBV11-2 and TRBJ2-1, is EAGVAQSPRYKIIEKRQSVAFWCNPISGHATLYWYQQILGQGPKLLIQFQNNGVVDDSQLPKDRFSAERLKGVDSTLKIQPAKLEDSAVYLCASSSRGSGSSYNEQFFGPGTRLTVL.